This passage covers 21 T cell receptor beta chains from one sample sequenced in a study of blood T cell repertoires in COVID-19. Profiled with immunoSEQ multiplex PCR; TCRdb holds only in-frame clones, not every one. The data contain nearly 55,000 clones, more than 60% of them seen just once; the ten biggest clones take up about 16%. Specimen: peripheral blood. All receptors derive from a human donor with active or convalescent COVID-19. The donor label of this sample is uncertain.

V usage is TRBV7-3 and J usage is TRBJ2-3; 8 positions match TRBD2. J lost 8 bases, V lost 2 bases, and 12 bases had no gene match. Germline CDR1 SGHTA, CDR2 FQGTGA. The CDR3 is 16 residues long. Here the CDR3 DNA reads TGTGCCAGCAGCTTAGTACCGGCGGGGGGCCCTGGTACGCAGTATTTT. Translating gives CASSLVPAGGPGTQYF.

The chain couples TRBV5-1 to TRBJ2-1; D perhaps matches TRBD2 (6 bases). CDR3 length: 15 amino acids. V was shortened by 7 bases and J by 0 bases, with 14 bases between the two germline ends. Germline V CDR1 and CDR2: SGHRS, YFSETQ. DNA for the CDR3: TGCGCCAGCGTTCTCTTGGGGGGCTCCTACAATGAGCAGTTCTTC. This sequence encodes CASVLLGGSYNEQFF.

The DNA of the CDR3 is TGTGCCAGCAGCTTCTCGGGGACCTACAATGAGCAGTTCTTC. Protein product: CASSFSGTYNEQFF. J is TRBJ2-1 and V is TRBV7-3; tentative D call: TRBD2 (5 bases). V was clipped by 3 bases and J by 2 bases, with 8 bases between them. Germline V lookup: CDR1 SGHTA, CDR2 FQGTGA. The CDR3 consists of 14 residues.

The chain couples TRBV28 to TRBJ1-2; no definite D call. Germline-derived CDR1 and CDR2 are MDHEN and SYDVKM. V was trimmed by 1 base and J by 1 base, leaving 13 bases between them. The CDR3 is 16 amino acids. CDR3 sequence: CASSLSGGIGNYGYTF. In DNA, the CDR3 is TGTGCCAGCAGTTTATCTGGCGGCATAGGTAACTATGGCTACACCTTC.

This rearrangement joins TRBV24-1 to TRBJ2-2; TRBD1 aligns across 9 bases. The junction had 5 bases not matched to a gene; V was cut back by 4 bases and J by 6 bases. Germline V gene lookup returns CDR1 KGHDR and CDR2 SFDVKD. The CDR3 extends over 15 amino acids. CDR3 loop: CATSDLGQGPGELFF. The DNA for the CDR3 is TGTGCCACCAGTGACCTTGGACAGGGGCCCGGGGAGCTGTTTTTT.

This rearrangement joins TRBV4-2 to TRBJ1-1; possibly TRBD1 for D (6 bases). The ends were cut back, 4 bases at V and 8 bases at J, with 11 bases in the middle. CDR3 size: 12 residues. Germline-derived CDR1 and CDR2 are LGHNA and YNFKEQ. CDR3 DNA: TGTGCCAGCAGCCCCCAGGACAGAGAAGCTTTCTTT. It encodes CASSPQDREAFF.

This clone turned up a few times. The chain joins TRBV11-2 to TRBJ1-1; D is uncertain. Germline assignment: CDR1 SGHAT and CDR2 FQNNGV. CDR3 size: 16 residues. V dropped 0 bases and J dropped 0 bases, with 11 bases sitting between them. CDR3 amino acids: CASSLEGGLLNTEAFF. The CDR3 coding sequence is TGTGCCAGCAGCTTAGAGGGCGGGCTTCTGAACACTGAAGCTTTCTTT. Full variable domain (rest looked up from reference TRBV11-2 and TRBJ1-1): EAGVAQSPRYKIIEKRQSVAFWCNPISGHATLYWYQQILGQGPKLLIQFQNNGVVDDSQLPKDRFSAERLKGVDSTLKIQPAKLEDSAVYLCASSLEGGLLNTEAFFGQGTRLTVV.

The gene calls are TRBV10-3 and TRBJ1-4, with 8 nucleotides matching TRBD1. The junction had 20 bases not matched to a gene; V was cut back by 7 bases and J by 4 bases. The CDR3 is 19 residues long. Germline V CDR1 and CDR2: ENHRY, SYGVKD. CDR3: CAITRRDRRSSDRNEKLFF. In DNA, the CDR3 is TGTGCCATCACCAGACGGGACAGGAGAAGTTCCGACCGTAATGAAAAACTGTTTTTT.

The chain is built from TRBV12-3 or TRBV12-4 and TRBJ1-1; D remains ambiguous. This CDR3 spans 12 amino acids. Trimming stripped 3 bases from V and 6 bases from J, with 8 bases between. The DNA for the CDR3 is TGTGCCAGCAGTTTTTCTAAAGCTGAAGCTTTCTTT. Translating it yields CASSFSKAEAFF.

The chain combines TRBV28 with TRBJ2-1; 8 nucleotides line up with TRBD2. The CDR3 runs 15 residues. Unmatched junction bases numbered 10, after V lost 7 bases and J lost 5 bases. CDR1 is MDHEN and CDR2 is SYDVKM in the germline V gene. DNA for the CDR3: TGTGCCAGCACTCCTAGACTAGCGAGAGACAATGAGCAGTTCTTC. This translates into CASTPRLARDNEQFF.

V is TRBV29-1 and J is TRBJ2-2, with 8 bases fitting TRBD1. V was clipped by 5 bases and J by 4 bases; unmatched bases: 0. The CDR3 contains 12 residues. CDR1 SQVTM and CDR2 ANQGSEA come from the germline V gene. CDR3 loop: CSVTGGTGELFF. The CDR3 DNA follows: TGCAGCGTTACAGGGGGCACCGGGGAGCTGTTTTTT.

This clone was found once. The gene calls are TRBV4-1 and TRBJ2-7; 7 bases align to TRBD1. Germline V CDR1 and CDR2: MGHRA, YSYEKL. The CDR3 loop spans 13 amino acids. V lost 5 bases to trimming and J lost 3 bases; unmatched junction nucleotides: 4. The CDR3 reads CASSEGQRYEQYF. The CDR3 DNA is TGCGCCAGCAGCGAGGGACAGCGCTACGAGCAGTACTTC.

The V call is TRBV11-2, the J call TRBJ2-7; 11 bases align to TRBD2. The CDR3 totals 13 residues. The trim removed 4 bases at V and 10 bases at J, leaving 6 bases unmatched. The germline gives CDR1 SGHAT, CDR2 FQNNGV. As DNA, the CDR3 is TGTGCCAGCAGCTCAGGGACTAGCGGCCTACAGTACTTC. Protein: CASSSGTSGLQYF.

The CDR3 sequence is CASSGIAGGPLEQYF. The CDR3 nucleotides read TGTGCCAGCAGCGGTATAGCGGGAGGGCCTCTCGAGCAGTACTTC. The genes are TRBV9 and TRBJ2-7; 11 bases agree with TRBD2. The CDR3 has 15 residues. Trimming removed 3 bases from V and 6 bases from J; junction bases left unmatched: 8. Germline values: CDR1 SGDLS, CDR2 YYNGEE. The full variable domain, completed using reference TRBV9 and TRBJ2-7, is DSGVTQTPKHLITATGQRVTLRCSPRSGDLSVYWYQQSLDQGLQFLIQYYNGEERAKGNILERFSAQQFPDLHSELNLSSLELGDSALYFCASSGIAGGPLEQYFGPGTRLTVT.

This rearrangement joins TRBV30 to TRBJ2-1, with a weak D call TRBD2 (5 bases). Trimming removed 1 base at V and 7 bases at J, with 8 bases between. Germline assignment: CDR1 GTSNPN and CDR2 SVGIG (reference sequence). The CDR3 length is 12 residues. This CDR3 reads CAWSGGGNEQFF. Here the CDR3 DNA reads TGTGCCTGGAGTGGAGGCGGGAATGAGCAGTTCTTC.

The chain combines TRBV6-5 with TRBJ2-5; TRBD2 is a possible D gene (7 bases). Trimming removed 4 bases from V and 5 bases from J, with 14 bases in between. The CDR3 loop spans 14 amino acids. CDR1 is MNHEY, CDR2 SVGAGI, per germline. CDR3: CASSSHREGETQYF. In DNA form, the CDR3 reads TGTGCCAGCAGTTCTCACAGGGAGGGGGAGACCCAGTACTTC.

The chain employs TRBV5-1 and TRBJ2-7; TRBD1 matches at 11 bases. The CDR3 contains 15 residues. The ends lost 4 bases at V and 3 bases at J; junction bases unmatched: 6. Germline lookup yields CDR1 SGHRS and CDR2 YFSETQ. The CDR3 region has the DNA TGCGCCAGCAGCCCAGGACAGGGGGCGGGCTACGAGCAGTACTTC. This translates into CASSPGQGAGYEQYF.

V is TRBV14 and J is TRBJ2-1; 10 positions agree with TRBD2. Germline V gene lookup returns CDR1 SGHDN and CDR2 FVKESK. This CDR3 has 15 residues. V trimming: 4 bases; J trimming: 7 bases; junction bases outside the gene matches: 7. The CDR3 DNA reads TGTGCCAGCAGCCCGCGGGGACTAGCGTGGAATGAGCAGTTCTTC. Residues: CASSPRGLAWNEQFF.

V and J are TRBV11-2 and TRBJ2-2; weak D call: TRBD2 (5 bases). The V gene's germline CDR1 is SGHAT and CDR2 FQNNGV. Deletions cut 1 base from V and 4 bases from J, with 7 bases between. The CDR3 runs 14 residues. Here the CDR3 reads CASSLASITGELFF. CDR3 bases: TGTGCCAGCAGCTTAGCTAGCATCACCGGGGAGCTGTTTTTT.

Concerning this clone itself: The same CDR3 is also encoded by other DNA sequences in this sample. CDR3 loop: CASSQGAGANEQFF. The DNA for the CDR3 is TGTGCCAGCAGCCAAGGAGCGGGAGCCAATGAGCAGTTCTTC. J is TRBJ2-1 and V is TRBV3-1 (or the pseudogene TRBV3-2); 8 bases agree with TRBD2. Germline V gene sequence: CDR1 LGHDT, CDR2 YNNKEL (reference sequence). The CDR3 loop spans 14 amino acids. Unmatched junction bases numbered 2, after V lost 1 base and J lost 6 bases.

Ten or more counts support this clone. The chain carries TRBV5-1 and TRBJ1-2, with TRBD1 identical over 7 bases. Germline V CDR1 and CDR2: SGHRS, YFSETQ. Trimming removed 4 bases from V and 4 bases from J; junction bases left unmatched: 7. The CDR3 spans 14 residues. CDR3 residues: CASSPEGQSYGYTF. As DNA, the CDR3 is TGCGCCAGCAGCCCGGAGGGACAGAGCTATGGCTACACCTTC.